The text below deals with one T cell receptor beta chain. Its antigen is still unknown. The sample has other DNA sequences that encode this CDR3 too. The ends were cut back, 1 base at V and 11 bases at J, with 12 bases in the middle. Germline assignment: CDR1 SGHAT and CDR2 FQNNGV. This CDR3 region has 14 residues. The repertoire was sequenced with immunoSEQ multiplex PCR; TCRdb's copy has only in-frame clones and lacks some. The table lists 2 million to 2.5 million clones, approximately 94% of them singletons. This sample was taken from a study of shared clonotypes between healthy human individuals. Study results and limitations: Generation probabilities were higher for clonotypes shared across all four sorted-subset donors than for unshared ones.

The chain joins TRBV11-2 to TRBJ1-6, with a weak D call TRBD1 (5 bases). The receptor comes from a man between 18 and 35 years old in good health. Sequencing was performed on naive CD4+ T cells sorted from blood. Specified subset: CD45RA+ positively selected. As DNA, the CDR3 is TGTGCCAGCAGCTTAGTACAGGTCCGGGCACCCCTCCACTTT. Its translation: CASSLVQVRAPLHF.